Listed below are T cell receptor beta chains from one sample, sequenced in a study of blood T cells in healthy people across ages. TCRdb recomputed calls from the 5' RACE reads with MiXCR, one row per CDR3 protein. The sample shows about 1,500,000 distinct CDR3 sequences, about 30% of them seen only once. The sequencing sample was made of blood. These receptors originate from a woman in her 30s in good health. CDR3s include the opening cysteine and the closing phenylalanine or tryptophan. The D gene is left open where the match is weak. Rows give clone size only sometimes, using once, few, many, or a class for an expanded clone.

>TRBJ1-2|TRBV6-6|-|-
CASSGRAYGYTF
TGTGCCAGCTCGGGCAGGGCTTATGGCTACACCTTC
>TRBJ1-6|TRBV9|TRBD1|many
CASSVATGGTAGSPLHF
TGTGCCAGCAGCGTAGCTACCGGAGGGACAGCCGGGTCACCCCTCCACTTT
>TRBJ2-6|TRBV5-6|-|few
CASSLEIGSGANVLTF
TGTGCCAGCAGCTTAGAGATAGGCTCTGGGGCCAACGTCCTGACTTTC
>TRBJ2-1|TRBV7-7|TRBD2|-
CASSPQASGRDEQFF
TGTGCCAGCAGCCCACAGGCTAGCGGGAGAGATGAGCAGTTCTTC
>TRBJ2-5|TRBV20-1|TRBD1|-
CSAGMRTGGTQYF
TGCAGTGCTGGGATGCGGACAGGGGGGACCCAGTACTTC
>TRBJ2-1|TRBV24-1|-|-
CATSEPKMGRDEQFF
TGTGCCACCAGTGAGCCAAAAATGGGGCGCGATGAGCAGTTCTTC
>TRBJ1-2|TRBV3-1|-|-
CASSQWDRTVYGYTF
TGTGCCAGCAGCCAATGGGATCGTACAGTTTATGGCTACACCTTC
>TRBJ2-1|TRBV7-2|-|few
CASSLTRVWGNEQFF
TGTGCCAGCAGCCTAACCCGGGTCTGGGGTAATGAGCAGTTCTTC
>TRBJ1-4|TRBV6-1|-|-
CASSEAGGRSLREKLFF
TGTGCCAGCAGTGAAGCAGGCGGGCGGAGCCTGAGGGAAAAACTGTTTTTT
>TRBJ2-4|TRBV6-8|-|-
CASPCVSIEFLAKNIQYF
TGTGCCAGCCCTTGTGTTAGCATCGAATTCCTAGCCAAAAACATTCAGTACTTC
>TRBJ2-5|TRBV12-3/TRBV12-4|TRBD1|many
CASSSDRVSRQETQYF
TGTGCCAGCAGTTCGGACAGGGTATCCCGTCAAGAGACCCAGTACTTC
>TRBJ1-5|TRBV20-1|-|-
CSASRGSGGNQPQHF
TGCAGTGCTAGCAGGGGCAGTGGGGGCAATCAGCCCCAGCATTTT
>TRBJ2-1|TRBV24-1|-|few
CATSESDYNEQFF
TGTGCCACCAGTGAATCGGACTACAATGAGCAGTTCTTC
>TRBJ2-5|TRBV28|TRBD2|-
CASSAGTRVGETQYF
TGTGCCAGCAGTGCCGGGACTAGGGTAGGCGAGACCCAGTACTTC
>TRBJ1-2|TRBV5-1|-|-
CASSSTTDTPGYTF
TGCGCCAGCAGCTCCACGACAGACACCCCCGGCTACACCTTC